The rows below give T cell receptor beta chains drawn from one sample of a study of T cells in localized non-small cell lung cancer. Sequencing was performed with immunoSEQ multiplex PCR; in TCRdb, only in-frame clones are kept and a portion is missing. Here the sample spans fewer than 35,000 clones, 80% to 90% being singletons. Sample: peripheral blood, taken before any cancer treatment. The receptors stem from a male donor older than 55 with stage III lung adenocarcinoma. The CDR3 runs from the conserved cysteine through the conserved F or W. D genes are given only for firm matches. Not every row has a clone size; where given, it reads once, few, many or a size class.

TGCGCCAGCAGCCGCGCCGGACAGGGGGCCACCGGGGAGCTGTTTTTT | CASSRAGQGATGELFF | TRBD1 | TRBJ2-2 | TRBV5-1 | -
TGTGCCAGTAGTATTAGACACTACAATGAGCAGTTCTTC | CASSIRHYNEQFF | - | TRBJ2-1 | TRBV19 | -
TGCAGCGTTGAGCGGGACACCGACTCTGGGGCCAACGTCCTGACTTTC | CSVERDTDSGANVLTF | - | TRBJ2-6 | TRBV29-1 | -
TGTGCCAGCAGCCACGGCACTAGCGGGAGTTGGGGCACAGATACGCAGTATTTT | CASSHGTSGSWGTDTQYF | - | TRBJ2-3 | TRBV21-1 | -
TGTGCCTGGAGGCCTAGCGGGGATTACAATGAGCAGTTCTTC | CAWRPSGDYNEQFF | TRBD2 | TRBJ2-1 | TRBV30 | -
TGTGCCAGCAGCTTAGCTGGGACCCAGTACTTC | CASSLAGTQYF | - | TRBJ2-5 | TRBV5-8 | -
TGTGCCATCCAGGGACCCCAGAAGAATGAGCAGTTCTTC | CAIQGPQKNEQFF | - | TRBJ2-1 | TRBV27 | few
TGTGCCAGCAGCCACCCCCCAAACCGGGGCGGGGAGAATTCACCCCTCCACTTT | CASSHPPNRGGENSPLHF | - | TRBJ1-6 | TRBV14 | -
TGTGCCAGCAGCTGGGGGATCGGAAACACCATATATTTT | CASSWGIGNTIYF | - | TRBJ1-3 | TRBV7-2 | -
TGTGCCAGCAGTTGGACAGGCACCGGGGAGCTGTTTTTT | CASSWTGTGELFF | TRBD1 | TRBJ2-2 | TRBV6-6 | -
TGTGCCAGCAGCAAAGGCAGGGTGGGCTATGGCTACACCTTC | CASSKGRVGYGYTF | - | TRBJ1-2 | TRBV21-1 | -
TGTGCCAGCAGTGAGAGAGGGCCAGGGTACTACGAGCAGTACTTC | CASSERGPGYYEQYF | - | TRBJ2-7 | TRBV6-4 | -
TGTGCCAGCAGCTTAGCCGGGACGACTAACTATGGCTACACCTTC | CASSLAGTTNYGYTF | - | TRBJ1-2 | TRBV7-8 | -
TGTGCCAGCAGCGCCGCTAGCGGGGGCACAGATACGCAGTATTTT | CASSAASGGTDTQYF | TRBD2 | TRBJ2-3 | TRBV9 | -
TGTGCCAGCAGCTCACCGGGACAGATATACGAGCAGTACTTC | CASSSPGQIYEQYF | TRBD1 | TRBJ2-7 | TRBV5-4 | -
TGTGCCAGCAGTGGGGGACAGTCTAATCAGCCCCAGCATTTT | CASSGGQSNQPQHF | TRBD1 | TRBJ1-5 | TRBV2 | few
TGTGCCAGCAGCTTAAGTTCTGGGGGCACAGATACGCAGTATTTT | CASSLSSGGTDTQYF | - | TRBJ2-3 | TRBV7-2 | -
TGTGCCTGGAGTGTAGGAGGGAGCTCCTACGAGCAGTACTTC | CAWSVGGSSYEQYF | - | TRBJ2-7 | TRBV30 | -
TGTGCCAGTAGTATACAGGGGAATTCACCCCTCCACTTT | CASSIQGNSPLHF | - | TRBJ1-6 | TRBV19 | -
TGTGCCAGCAGTTCCTCTGAACAGGGTAGCAATCAGCCCCAGCATTTT | CASSSSEQGSNQPQHF | - | TRBJ1-5 | TRBV6-5 | once
TGTGCCAGCAGCTTAGCCATCCTACGGGGGCCGACCAAAGCTTTCTTT | CASSLAILRGPTKAFF | - | TRBJ1-1 | TRBV7-2 | -
TGTGCCAGCAGCACCCATCTGCGGAGCGGGGCTATGACAGATACGCAGTATTTT | CASSTHLRSGAMTDTQYF | TRBD2 | TRBJ2-3 | TRBV9 | -
TGTGCCAGCTCACGGAGGACAGGGGACAACAATGAGCAGTTCTTC | CASSRRTGDNNEQFF | TRBD1 | TRBJ2-1 | TRBV18 | -
TGTGCCAGCAGCCCAACGGTTCCAGTGAAGAACACTGAAGCTTTCTTT | CASSPTVPVKNTEAFF | - | TRBJ1-1 | TRBV5-8 | -
TGTGCCAGCAGCCCGTTCGCCCTGTTGAACACTGAAGCTTTCTTT | CASSPFALLNTEAFF | - | TRBJ1-1 | TRBV28 | -
TGTGCCACCACCAGGCGGGGGGGCACGGGGAATGAGCAGTTCTTC | CATTRRGGTGNEQFF | TRBD2 | TRBJ2-1 | TRBV19 | -
TGCGCCAGCAGCCAAGCGACAATTCTGGGACAGGCTTATTTCTTC | CASSQATILGQAYFF | TRBD1 | TRBJ2-1 | TRBV4-1 | -
TGTGCCAGCTCACCACCGGTAACTCGGAGCAATCAGCCCCAGCATTTT | CASSPPVTRSNQPQHF | - | TRBJ1-5 | TRBV18 | -
TGCGCCAGCAGCTTGGCCGGACAGGCTAATGAAAAACTGTTTTTT | CASSLAGQANEKLFF | TRBD1 | TRBJ1-4 | TRBV5-1 | -
TGTGCCATCAGTGGATGGGGGCTGAACACTGAAGCTTTCTTT | CAISGWGLNTEAFF | - | TRBJ1-1 | TRBV10-3 | -
TGTGCCAGCAGTTTATCATCTCGAGCGAACACCGGGGAGCTGTTTTTT | CASSLSSRANTGELFF | - | TRBJ2-2 | TRBV27 | -
TGTGCCAGCAGCCTTCTCGAGGGAGCTGAGCAGTTCTTC | CASSLLEGAEQFF | - | TRBJ2-1 | TRBV5-4 | -
TGTGCCAGCAGCTCGAGAACCTTCCGGGACAGGGGATACGAGCAGTACTTC | CASSSRTFRDRGYEQYF | TRBD1 | TRBJ2-7 | TRBV7-8 | few
TGTGCCAGCAGATGGCCTGGTGGTAGCAATCAGCCCCAGCATTTT | CASRWPGGSNQPQHF | - | TRBJ1-5 | TRBV6-1 | -
TGTGCCAGCAGCTCCTACAGAGACACTGAAGCTTTCTTT | CASSSYRDTEAFF | - | TRBJ1-1 | TRBV7-9 | -
TGTGCCAGCAGTTTTTTACAGGGCACGAACACTGAAGCTTTCTTT | CASSFLQGTNTEAFF | - | TRBJ1-1 | TRBV27 | few
TGCGCCAGCAGCCAAGCTGGGAACGGTCAGCCCCAGCATTTT | CASSQAGNGQPQHF | - | TRBJ1-5 | TRBV5-1 | -